By sample fraction, the clone carrying this T cell receptor beta chain is large. What it recognizes is unknown. Study-wide results and limits: Naive CD4+ cells shared about 13% of tumor Treg sequences. The TCR gene usage of tumor memory CD4+ T cells clustered together with blood and lymph node memory CD4+ cells and with lymph node naive CD4+ cells.

Cells sorted as Tregs were CD4+, CD25+ and CD127-/low. V lost 2 bases to trimming and J lost 6 bases, with 13 bases between them. The CDR3 contains 14 residues. Amplification of TRBV12-4/TRBJ1-2 clonotypes used adaptor-ligated barcode primers. TCRdb processed the multiplex PCR reads anew with MiXCR; each CDR3 protein has one entry. The sample gives 400 to 600 distinct CDR3 sequences, over 4.5% of which show up once; 15% to 20% is in the top ten. The sample taken for sequencing was Tregs sorted from blood. This chain joins TRBV12-3 or TRBV12-4 and TRBJ1-2; D gene uncertain. The origin of this receptor is a female donor with breast cancer. Here the CDR3 DNA reads TGTGCCAGCAGTTTAAGTCACAGTAGGGATGGCTACACCTTC. Its translation: CASSLSHSRDGYTF.